A single sample is the source of the 19 T cell receptor beta chains below, sequenced in a study of CD8+ T cells in alopecia areata. Extraction of RNA preceded its reverse transcription into cDNA, which served as the sequencing template. TCRdb's copy holds only in-frame clones and misses some; the assay was immunoSEQ multiplex PCR. The sample yields approximately 66,000 clones, 60% seen once. The sample was CD8+ T cells sorted from blood, taken at week 0. Receptors originate from a human donor with alopecia areata.

This chain joins TRBV29-1 and TRBJ2-3; TRBD2 matches at 11 bases. Germline values: CDR1 SQVTM, CDR2 ANQGSEA. The CDR3 consists of 19 residues. The trim removed 7 bases at V and 2 bases at J, leaving 20 bases unmatched. The CDR3 spells CSAEGLLAGVRVDTDTQYF. The CDR3 region has the DNA TGCAGCGCCGAAGGGTTACTAGCGGGAGTTAGGGTGGACACAGATACGCAGTATTTT.

The rearrangement links TRBV29-1 to TRBJ2-1; no clear D gene. The CDR3 contains 15 residues. V was clipped by 0 bases and J by 4 bases, with 13 bases between them. Germline CDR1 reads SQVTM; CDR2 reads ANQGSEA. The CDR3 loop reads CSVEEGRNYYNEQFF. The CDR3 coding sequence is TGCAGCGTTGAAGAAGGTAGGAACTATTACAATGAGCAGTTCTTC.

The chain has TRBV25-1 and TRBJ1-5; D remains ambiguous. CDR1 is MGHDK and CDR2 is SYGVNS in the germline V gene. The CDR3 is 13 residues long. Trimming left V 2 bases short and J 3 bases short, with 5 bases between. DNA of the CDR3: TGTGCCAGCAGTGAACAGCACAATCAGCCCCAGCATTTT. It specifies CASSEQHNQPQHF.

CDR3 nucleotide sequence: TGTGCCAGCATCCTTACCGCGGGTGTCATGGAGACCCAGTACTTC. As protein: CASILTAGVMETQYF. The gene calls are TRBV7-9 and TRBJ2-5; tentative D call: TRBD2 (5 bases). The CDR3 contains 15 residues. V dropped 7 bases and J dropped 5 bases, with 20 bases sitting between them. CDR1 is SEHNR and CDR2 is FQNEAQ in the germline V gene (reference sequence).

Here the CDR3 DNA reads TGCAGCGTTGATTTTCGGGATGGCTACACCTTC. It is translated as CSVDFRDGYTF. The chain couples TRBV29-1 to TRBJ1-2; D unresolved. V was pared by 3 bases and J by 6 bases, with 8 bases between. Per the germline V gene, CDR1 is SQVTM and CDR2 is ANQGSEA. The CDR3 extends over 11 amino acids. The full variable domain, in which reference TRBV29-1 and TRBJ1-2 provide the parts outside the CDR3, is SAVISQKPSRDICQRGTSLTIQCQVDSQVTMMFWYRQQPGQSLTLIATANQGSEATYESGFVIDKFPISRPNLTFSTLTVSNMSPEDSSIYLCSVDFRDGYTFGSGTRLTVV.

This clone occurred many times. The chain joins TRBV6-5 to TRBJ2-7; unclear D gene. Germline assignment: CDR1 MNHEY and CDR2 SVGAGI. This CDR3 is 13 amino acids long. The germline V and J ends were trimmed by 2 bases and 3 bases, with 8 bases remaining between them. The CDR3 sequence is CASSYSQHYEQYF. In DNA, the CDR3 is TGTGCCAGCAGTTACAGCCAGCACTACGAGCAGTACTTC.

This clone has only a few counts. The J gene is TRBJ1-2, the V gene TRBV5-1; no reliable D call. V was trimmed by 5 bases and J by 8 bases, leaving 7 bases between them. Per germline, CDR1 SGHRS and CDR2 YFSETQ. CDR3 size: 10 residues. The CDR3 DNA is TGCGCCAGCAGGTTTGGCGGCTACACCTTC. As protein: CASRFGGYTF.

The chain carries TRBV7-6 and TRBJ2-5; 14 bases fit TRBD2. CDR1 and CDR2 (germline): SGHVS, FNYEAQ. V lost 4 bases and J lost 1; bases outside the gene matches: 8. This CDR3 comprises 18 residues. The CDR3 DNA follows: TGTGCCAGCAGCTCGGGGACTAGCGGGAGCCGGGGCCAAGAGACCCAGTACTTC. This gives the protein CASSSGTSGSRGQETQYF. Combining the CDR3 with reference TRBV7-6 and TRBJ2-5 gives the whole variable domain GAGVSQSPRYKVTKRGQDVALRCDPISGHVSLYWYRQALGQGPEFLTYFNYEAQQDKSGLPNDRFSAERPEGSISTLTIQRTEQRDSAMYRCASSSGTSGSRGQETQYFGPGTRLLVL.

V and J are TRBV15 and TRBJ2-4; TRBD1 matches at 10 bases. Germline CDR1 and CDR2: LNHNV and YYDKDF (reference sequence). The V gene end was trimmed by 5 bases and the J gene end by 12 bases; junction bases not matched to a gene: 22. The CDR3 contains 18 residues. The CDR3 region has the DNA TGTGCCACCAGCGGGCCGGGACAGGGGATTTTATACGGCGCTCCTCAGTACTTC. The encoded protein is CATSGPGQGILYGAPQYF. The full variable domain, with the rest looked up from reference TRBV15 and TRBJ2-4, is DAMVIQNPRYQVTQFGKPVTLSCSQTLNHNVMYWYQQKSSQAPKLLFHYYDKDFNNEADTPDNFQSRRPNTSFCFLDIRSPGLGDTAMYLCATSGPGQGILYGAPQYFGAGTRLSVL.

The chain has TRBV13 and TRBJ2-7; the match to TRBD2 covers 8 bases. The germline gives CDR1 PRHDT, CDR2 FYEKMQ (reference sequence). V trimming: 0 bases; J trimming: 0 bases; junction bases outside the gene matches: 1. This CDR3 has 15 amino acids. The CDR3 DNA is TGTGCCAGCAGCTTAGGACTAGCGGACTCCTACGAGCAGTACTTC. Protein: CASSLGLADSYEQYF.

This clone occurred a few times. The genes are TRBV28 and TRBJ1-1; 7 bases match TRBD1. The V gene's germline CDR1 is MDHEN and CDR2 SYDVKM. V was pared by 6 bases and J by 4 bases, with 8 bases of the junction left unmatched. The CDR3 totals 14 residues. CDR3 nucleotide sequence: TGTGCCAGCAGCCTTACAGGGGCCGGCACTGAAGCTTTCTTT. It encodes CASSLTGAGTEAFF. Filled out from reference TRBV28 and TRBJ1-1, the complete variable domain reads DVKVTQSSRYLVKRTGEKVFLECVQDMDHENMFWYRQDPGLGLRLIYFSYDVKMKEKGDIPEGYSVSREKKERFSLILESASTNQTSMYLCASSLTGAGTEAFFGQGTRLTVV.

The chain uses TRBV9 and TRBJ2-5; D assignment may be TRBD1 or TRBD2 (6 bases each). This CDR3 comprises 15 residues. Germline V gene sequence: CDR1 SGDLS, CDR2 YYNGEE. V lost 0 bases to trimming and J lost 7 bases, with 16 bases between them. The CDR3 DNA reads as TGTGCCAGCAGCGTAGGCTCGGGGGCGGCGGGGACCCAGTACTTC. It is translated as CASSVGSGAAGTQYF. The variable domain in full, completed from reference TRBV9 and TRBJ2-5, reads DSGVTQTPKHLITATGQRVTLRCSPRSGDLSVYWYQQSLDQGLQFLIQYYNGEERAKGNILERFSAQQFPDLHSELNLSSLELGDSALYFCASSVGSGAAGTQYFGPGTRLLVL.

In its sample, this clone was seen a few times. V is TRBV4-1 and J is TRBJ1-2; TRBD1 might be the D (6 bases). Germline CDR1 reads MGHRA; CDR2 reads YSYEKL. The CDR3 runs to 15 residues. V was shortened by 0 bases and J by 4 bases, with 12 bases between the two germline ends. The CDR3 sequence: CASSQDKDSFYGYTF. The CDR3 DNA reads as TGCGCCAGCAGCCAAGATAAGGACAGCTTCTATGGCTACACCTTC.

The genes are TRBV29-1 and TRBJ2-3, with TRBD2 matching over 7 bases. Germline CDR1 and CDR2: SQVTM and ANQGSEA. The CDR3 has 16 residues. V shed 0 bases, J shed 2 bases, and the junction held 8 bases outside the gene matches. The CDR3: CSVEDWTGGSTDTQYF. In DNA, the CDR3 is TGCAGCGTTGAAGACTGGACGGGGGGTTCCACAGATACGCAGTATTTT.

This clone was recorded a few times. The chain links TRBV14 to TRBJ1-2, with D possibly matching TRBD1 (6 bases). Trimming took off 0 bases at V and 6 bases at J, with 11 bases between the two ends. This CDR3 comprises 14 residues. Germline V gives CDR1 SGHDN, CDR2 FVKESK. CDR3 loop: CASSQDRQVDGYTF. The CDR3 nucleotides read TGTGCCAGCAGCCAAGATAGACAGGTGGATGGCTACACCTTC.

The rearrangement links TRBV9 to TRBJ1-1, with D perhaps TRBD1 (5 bases). Germline V gene lookup returns CDR1 SGDLS and CDR2 YYNGEE. V was shortened by 0 bases and J by 3 bases, with 12 bases between the two germline ends. CDR3 length: 15 residues. DNA for the CDR3: TGTGCCAGCAGCGTAGAATCAGGGTTGGACACTGAAGCTTTCTTT. It specifies CASSVESGLDTEAFF.

As concerns this clone: In the same sample, other DNA sequences code for this CDR3. The CDR3 here is CSVERTSGWDEQFF. CDR3 sequence (DNA): TGCAGCGTTGAGCGGACTAGCGGGTGGGATGAGCAGTTCTTC. The chain is built from TRBV29-1 and TRBJ2-1, with TRBD2 identical over 11 bases. The CDR3 contains 14 residues. CDR1 and CDR2 from the germline V gene are SQVTM and ANQGSEA. The ends lost 3 bases at V and 8 bases at J; junction bases unmatched: 6.

The chain couples TRBV7-3 to TRBJ2-5, with TRBD2 matching over 11 bases. CDR1 and CDR2 (germline): SGHTA, FQGTGA. There are 18 residues in the CDR3. V shed 2 bases, J shed 2 bases, and the junction held 10 bases outside the gene matches. The CDR3, as DNA: TGTGCCAGCAGCTTAGGACCACCAAGACTAGCGGGACAAGAGACCCAGTACTTC. Residues: CASSLGPPRLAGQETQYF.

This clone turned up a few times. The chain recombines TRBV7-6 with TRBJ2-1, with 13 bases that match TRBD2. With 4 bases clipped from V and 8 bases from J, the junction kept 5 bases outside the gene matches. CDR3 size: 15 residues. Germline loops: CDR1 SGHVS, CDR2 FNYEAQ. CDR3 residues: CASSSTSGRVYEQFF. The CDR3 bases are TGTGCCAGCAGCTCTACTAGCGGGAGGGTCTATGAGCAGTTCTTC.